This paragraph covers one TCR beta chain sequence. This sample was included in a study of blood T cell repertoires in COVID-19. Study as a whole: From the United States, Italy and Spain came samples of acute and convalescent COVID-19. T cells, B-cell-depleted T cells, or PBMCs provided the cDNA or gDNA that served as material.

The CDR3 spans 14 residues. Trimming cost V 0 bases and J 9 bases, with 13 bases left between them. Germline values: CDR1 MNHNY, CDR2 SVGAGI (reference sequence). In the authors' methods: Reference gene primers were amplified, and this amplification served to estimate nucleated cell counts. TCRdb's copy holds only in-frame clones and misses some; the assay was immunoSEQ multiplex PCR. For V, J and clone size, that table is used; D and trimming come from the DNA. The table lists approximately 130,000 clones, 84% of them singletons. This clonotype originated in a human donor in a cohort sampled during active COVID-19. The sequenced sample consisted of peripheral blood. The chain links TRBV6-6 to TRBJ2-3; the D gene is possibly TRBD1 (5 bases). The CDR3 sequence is CASSYSSQGRTQYF. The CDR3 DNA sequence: TGTGCCAGCAGTTACTCGAGCCAGGGAAGAACGCAGTATTTT.